This entry lists 17 T cell receptor beta chains sequenced from one sample in a study of prognosis after radiotherapy for stage I lung cancer. Genomic DNA yielded TCR beta CDR3, amplified by two-round multiplex PCR. The first PCR round targeted every TRBV and TRBJ gene with specific primers. TCRdb reprocessed the multiplex PCR reads via MiXCR and lists one record per CDR3 protein. Among about 16,000 distinct CDR3 sequences listed, roughly 30% were seen once. The sample consisted of PBMCs, taken before or after stereotactic body radiation therapy (not recorded which). These receptors all stem from a donor of 50 years or more with non-small cell lung cancer.

This clonotype was observed at least ten times. The chain couples TRBV10-3 to TRBJ2-2; 7 nucleotides line up with TRBD1. The CDR3 contains 13 residues. Germline assignment: CDR1 ENHRY and CDR2 SYGVKD. V was pared by 5 bases and J by 6 bases, with 3 bases of the junction left unmatched. The CDR3 sequence: CAISRQGPGELFF. CDR3 sequence (DNA): TGTGCCATCAGTAGACAGGGCCCCGGGGAGCTGTTTTTT.

With respect to this clonotype: This is likely an artifact of a read error, given a far larger clone one base away. The chain carries TRBV19 and TRBJ2-4; 7 nucleotides line up with TRBD2. CDR3 size: 14 residues. From germline, CDR1 is LNHDA and CDR2 SQIVND (reference sequence). The CDR3 loop reads CASSLRDYHNEKFF. CDR3 DNA sequence: TGTGCCAGTAGTCTAAGGGACTACCACAATGAGAAGTTCTTC.

This clonotype is medium-sized. The chain joins TRBV13 to TRBJ1-2, with D perhaps TRBD1 (5 bases). Germline CDR1 reads PRHDT; CDR2 reads FYEKMQ (reference sequence). V shed 5 bases and J shed 8 bases, with 21 bases lying between them. The CDR3 is 15 residues long. CDR3 DNA sequence: TGTGCCAGCAGCCAAGGCTTACAGGCCACTCTGGGCTACACCTTC. Translation: CASSQGLQATLGYTF.

This clonotype was found many times. The chain joins TRBV20-1 to TRBJ1-1, with D maybe TRBD1 (6 bases). Germline lookup yields CDR1 DFQATT and CDR2 SNEGSKA (reference sequence). There are 12 residues in the CDR3. Trimming stripped 6 bases from V and 5 bases from J, with 13 bases between. CDR3 bases: TGCAGTGCATCTTCAGGGGTGACTGAAGCTTTCTTT. The encoded protein is CSASSGVTEAFF.

In this sample, this clonotype is medium-sized. V and J are TRBV4-1 and TRBJ1-2, with D possibly being TRBD1 (5 bases). Trimming left V 1 base short and J 2 bases short, with 11 bases between. Germline CDR1 and CDR2: MGHRA and YSYEKL. CDR3 length: 15 amino acids. Here the CDR3 reads CASSQAEGQNYGYTF. Here the CDR3 DNA reads TGCGCCAGCAGCCAAGCGGAGGGGCAAAACTATGGCTACACCTTC.

This clonotype showed up many times. J is TRBJ1-1 and V is TRBV5-6; no clear D gene. Trimming took 1 base from V and 8 from J, leaving 21 bases between them. The CDR3 is 16 residues long. CDR1 is SGHDT, CDR2 YYEEEE, per germline. The CDR3 here is CASSLRQAAGSFEAFF. The DNA for the CDR3 is TGTGCCAGCAGCTTGCGGCAGGCCGCCGGGAGCTTCGAAGCTTTCTTT.

On this clonotype: At one end the junction does not follow the germline gene, possibly because of a read error. The chain carries TRBV6-1 and TRBJ2-1, with D perhaps matching TRBD2 (5 bases). Germline CDR1 MNHNS, CDR2 SASEGT. The length of the CDR3 is 16 residues. In nucleotides, the CDR3 is TGTGCCAACTTAGGAGGCGGGCCACGAGACTTCAATGAGAAGTTCTTC. As protein: CANLGGGPRDFNEKFF.

This clonotype was detected ten times or more. The V and J genes are TRBV7-9 and TRBJ2-1; D is undetermined. The germline gives CDR1 SEHNR, CDR2 FQNEAQ (reference sequence). The CDR3 length is 12 residues. V was cut by 5 bases and J by 4 bases, with 6 bases left in between. This CDR3 is CASSVQYNEQFF. Written as DNA, the CDR3 is TGTGCCAGCAGCGTTCAGTACAATGAGCAGTTCTTC.

This clonotype has just a few counts. Given a much more abundant clone one base away, this may be a read error. The DNA for the CDR3 is TGTGCCAGTGAGAACCCTCCGGAGCCTGAAGCTTTCTTT. Residues: CASENPPEPEAFF. V usage is TRBV2 and J usage is TRBJ1-1; the D is unclear. There are 13 residues in the CDR3. The V end was cut by 9 bases, the J end by 6 bases, with 17 bases between. Germline V CDR1 and CDR2: SNHLY, FYNNEI. The variable domain in full, completed from reference TRBV2 and TRBJ1-1, reads EPEVTQTPSHQVTQMGQEVILRCVPISNHLYFYWYRQILGQKVEFLVSFYNNEISEKSEIFDDQFSVERPDGSNFTLKIRSTKLEDSAMYFCASENPPEPEAFFGQGTRLTVV.

On this clonotype: At one boundary the junction diverges from the germline segment, which might be a read error. This chain joins TRBV19 and TRBJ2-2, with TRBD2 matching 12 bases. Germline CDR1 and CDR2: LNHDA and SQIVND (reference sequence). The CDR3 has 19 residues. CDR3 loop: CDSSPRLAGERWNTGELFF. The CDR3 DNA reads as TGTGACAGTAGTCCGCGACTAGCGGGAGAGAGATGGAATACCGGGGAGCTGTTTTTT.

As regards this clonotype: A read error likely explains this, since a far larger clone differs by one base. The CDR3 here is CASSQDRVPYEQYF. CDR3 bases: TGTGCCAGCAGTCAGGACAGGGTGCCGTACGAGCAGTACTTC. The chain carries TRBV6-4 and TRBJ2-7, with 8 bases aligning to TRBD1. The CDR3 extends over 14 amino acids. V shed 5 bases, J shed 4 bases, and the junction held 7 bases outside the gene matches. Germline loops: CDR1 MRHNA, CDR2 SNTAGT.

With respect to this clonotype: The germline gene is not matched at one end of the junction; a read error may be the cause. The chain is built from TRBV6-1 and TRBJ2-7; 7 bases map to TRBD1. Germline V gene data show CDR1 as MNHNS and CDR2 as SASEGT. CDR3 length: 14 residues. The CDR3 protein is CASSGGTVSYEHYF. The DNA for the CDR3 is TGTGCCAGCAGTGGAGGGACAGTATCTTACGAGCATTACTTC.

In its sample, this clonotype was seen many times. V usage is TRBV18 and J usage is TRBJ2-7, with TRBD2 identical over 14 bases. This CDR3 is built from 15 residues. V gave up 4 bases and J gave up 1 base; unmatched junction bases: 0. The V gene's germline CDR1 is KGHSH and CDR2 LQKENI. CDR3 in DNA: TGTGCCAGCTCACGGACTAGCGGGAGGTCCTACGAGCAGTACTTC. Amino acid sequence: CASSRTSGRSYEQYF.

This clonotype came up many times. The chain joins TRBV18 to TRBJ2-5; 9 bases align to TRBD1. The junction had 3 bases not matched to a gene; V was cut back by 4 bases and J by 3 bases. The CDR3 loop spans 14 amino acids. Germline loops: CDR1 KGHSH, CDR2 LQKENI. The CDR3 loop is CASSRQGVEETQYF. DNA for the CDR3: TGTGCCAGCTCACGACAGGGGGTGGAAGAGACCCAGTACTTC.

The J gene is TRBJ2-6, the V gene TRBV5-1; D ambiguous. This CDR3 region has 12 residues. Per the germline V gene, CDR1 is SGHRS and CDR2 is YFSETQ. Trimming shortened V by 4 bases and J by 9 bases, and 8 bases separated the two germline ends. The chain's CDR3 is CASSRTLNVLTF. The CDR3 region has the DNA TGCGCCAGCAGCCGGACCCTCAACGTCCTGACTTTC.

This clonotype was picked up many times. The genes are TRBV6-5 and TRBJ2-7; no definite D call. V shed 0 bases and J shed 2 bases, with 17 bases lying between them. Germline V gives CDR1 MNHEY, CDR2 SVGAGI. The CDR3 is 17 amino acids. The CDR3 nucleotides read TGTGCCAGCAGTTACTCGAAAGGTAGTGGCAGCACCTACGAGCAGTACTTC. Translation gives CASSYSKGSGSTYEQYF.

A remark on this clonotype: This is likely an artifact of a read error, given a far larger clone one base away. This rearrangement joins TRBV6-1 to TRBJ2-3, with D perhaps assigned TRBD1 or TRBD2 (5 bases each). This CDR3 contains 14 residues. Between the trimmed V and J ends, which lost 6 bases and 5 bases, there was a span of 15 bases. Looked up from germline, CDR1 is MNHNS and CDR2 is SASEGT. In nucleotides, the CDR3 is TGTGCCAGCAGAACGGGACCGAGGGTAGATACGCAGTATTTT. Amino acid sequence: CASRTGPRVDTQYF.